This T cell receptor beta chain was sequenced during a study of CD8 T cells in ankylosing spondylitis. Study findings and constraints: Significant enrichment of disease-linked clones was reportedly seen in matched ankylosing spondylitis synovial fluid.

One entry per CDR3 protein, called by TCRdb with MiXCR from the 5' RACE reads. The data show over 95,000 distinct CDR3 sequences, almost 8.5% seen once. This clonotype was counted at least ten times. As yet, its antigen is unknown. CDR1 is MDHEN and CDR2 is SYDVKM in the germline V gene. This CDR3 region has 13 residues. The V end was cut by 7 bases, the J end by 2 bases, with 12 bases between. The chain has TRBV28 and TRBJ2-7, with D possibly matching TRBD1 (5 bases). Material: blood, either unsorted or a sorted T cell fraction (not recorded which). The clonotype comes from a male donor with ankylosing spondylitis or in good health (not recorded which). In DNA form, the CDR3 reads TGTGCCAGCATCGCGACAGCTACCTACGAGCAGTACTTC. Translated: CASIATATYEQYF.